This T cell receptor beta chain was captured by sequencing in a study of blood T cell repertoires in COVID-19. Study-wide background: Sites in the United States, Italy and Spain provided acute and convalescent COVID-19 samples.

The Seattle patients joined while their infection was active and were tracked longitudinally afterward. The authors' processing: Amplified reference gene primers provided the basis for estimating nucleated cell counts. Repertoires were generated with immunoSEQ multiplex PCR, while TCRdb's copy carries only in-frame clones and drops some. The DNA was the basis for D and trimming; V, J and clone size are from that table. Of fewer than 90,000 clones in the sample, around 74% were seen once. This clone was detected only a few times. The CDR3 has 17 residues. V lost 4 bases and J lost 2; bases outside the gene matches: 5. Germline CDR1 reads KGHDR; CDR2 reads SFDVKD.

This receptor was obtained from a man between 60 and 75 years old with COVID-19, enrolled during active disease. The chain uses TRBV24-1 and TRBJ1-6; 9 positions agree with TRBD1. The sample taken for sequencing was peripheral blood. DNA of the CDR3: TGTGCCACCAGTGAACAGGGGGCGCAGACCTATAATTCACCCCTCCACTTT. It is translated as CATSEQGAQTYNSPLHF.